Below, 29 T cell receptor beta chains from the same sample are listed, as sequenced in a study of blood T cells in healthy people across ages. A second PCR, run for about 7 to 11 cycles, used a sample-barcoded 5' primer plus a J-beta primer mix. TCRdb ran MiXCR on the 5' RACE reads and lists one entry per CDR3 protein. The top ten hold about 32% of the sample, which has 720,000 or so distinct CDR3 sequences, 40% to 45% seen once. Specimen: blood. These TCRs come from an elderly man in good health.

The table lists this clonotype with a few counts. The chain recombines TRBV28 with TRBJ2-7; 9 positions agree with TRBD1. V lost 1 base to trimming and J lost 6 bases; unmatched junction nucleotides: 4. Germline V gene lookup returns CDR1 MDHEN and CDR2 SYDVKM. CDR3 length: 14 amino acids. The CDR3 reads CASSLSGQGSEQYF. CDR3 DNA sequence: TGTGCCAGCAGTTTATCGGGACAGGGAAGCGAGCAGTACTTC.

The rearrangement uses TRBV5-1 and TRBJ2-7, with D possibly called TRBD1 or TRBD2 (5 bases each). Germline V gene data show CDR1 as SGHRS and CDR2 as YFSETQ. This CDR3 comprises 14 residues. The V gene lost 5 bases and the J gene lost 2 bases, with 14 bases spanning the gap. The CDR3, as DNA: TGCGCCAGCAGAGCGGACTTGGGGGCCTACGAGCAGTACTTC. Its protein is CASRADLGAYEQYF.

This clonotype was seen a handful of times. This rearrangement joins TRBV5-1 to TRBJ2-7; 9 nucleotides match TRBD1. Germline CDR1 reads SGHRS; CDR2 reads YFSETQ. With 2 bases clipped from V and 6 bases from J, the junction kept 6 bases outside the gene matches. CDR3 size: 14 residues. The CDR3 sequence: CASSFTGQGREQYF. The CDR3 DNA is TGCGCCAGCAGCTTTACAGGACAGGGGCGCGAGCAGTACTTC. The variable domain in full, completed from reference TRBV5-1 and TRBJ2-7, reads KAGVTQTPRYLIKTRGQQVTLSCSPISGHRSVSWYQQTPGQGLQFLFEYFSETQRNKGNFPGRFSGRQFSNSRSEMNVSTLELGDSALYLCASSFTGQGREQYFGPGTRLTVT.

Worth noting for this clonotype: One end of the junction fails to match germline, which may point to a read error. The genes are TRBV10-3 and TRBJ1-5; no clear D gene. CDR3 length: 12 amino acids. Germline V lookup: CDR1 ENHRY, CDR2 SYGVKD. CDR3 sequence reads: CVIGGNNQPQHF. CDR3 nucleotide sequence: TGTGTCATCGGTGGAAACAATCAGCCCCAGCATTTT.

Comment on this clonotype: A read error may account for a junction end that differs from germline. This rearrangement joins TRBV4-3 to TRBJ2-4; 7 bases agree with TRBD2. CDR1 is LGHNA, CDR2 YSLEER, per germline. This CDR3 comprises 14 residues. In DNA form, the CDR3 reads TGCGCCAGCAGCCTAAGCGGGGTGCAAGAGACCCAGAACTTC. Its translation is CASSLSGVQETQNF.

CDR3 coding DNA: TGCAGTGCTACCCCAGTTAGCAGGCTAGCCAAAAACATTCAGTACTTC. Its translation is CSATPVSRLAKNIQYF. The rearrangement joins TRBV20-1 to TRBJ2-4; D remains unclear. V was cut by 4 bases and J by 0 bases, with 16 bases left in between. The CDR3 totals 16 residues. CDR1 and CDR2 (germline): DFQATT, SNEGSKA (reference sequence).

The rearrangement joins TRBV4-1 to TRBJ2-5; TRBD2 aligns across 10 bases. The J segment lost 2 bases and the V segment lost 0 bases, leaving 9 bases of the junction unmatched. CDR1 MGHRA and CDR2 YSYEKL come from the germline V gene. This CDR3 contains 18 residues. CDR3 DNA sequence: TGCGCCAGCAGCCAAGATATACTAGCGGGAAATACACAAGAGACCCAGTACTTC. It is translated as CASSQDILAGNTQETQYF.

This chain connects TRBV7-2 to TRBJ2-5, with TRBD1 as a possible D gene (6 bases). Matching the DNA end better, TRBJ2-4 makes the J call doubtful. The CDR3 spans 15 residues. The germline V gene encodes CDR1 SGHTA and CDR2 FQGNSA. The CDR3, as DNA: TGTGCCAGCAGCTTAGCGCGGCAAGGGGGTGACATTCAGTACTTC. Translation gives CASSLARQGGDIQYF.

This clonotype was seen a single time. V gene TRBV10-3 combines with J gene TRBJ2-1; 10 bases map to TRBD2. This CDR3 region has 16 residues. V lost 0 bases, J lost 2 bases, and 1 base stayed unmatched. Germline CDR1 ENHRY, CDR2 SYGVKD. The CDR3 sequence is CAISESLAGAYNEQFF. The CDR3 DNA is TGTGCCATCAGTGAGTCGCTAGCGGGGGCCTACAATGAGCAGTTCTTC.

This clonotype was detected a few times. The V gene is TRBV29-1, the J gene TRBJ1-2, with 11 bases aligning to TRBD1. Germline V gives CDR1 SQVTM, CDR2 ANQGSEA. Germline trimming cut 1 base from V and 1 base from J; bases unmatched to any gene: 8. The CDR3 length is 17 residues. CDR3 DNA: TGCAGCGTTGAAGCCCCAGGGACAGGGGGACTTAACTATGGCTACACCTTC. It translates to CSVEAPGTGGLNYGYTF.

This clonotype was recorded a few times. V gene TRBV6-1 combines with J gene TRBJ2-4; the D is unclear. V was pared by 6 bases and J by 10 bases, with 19 bases between. Germline CDR1 MNHNS, CDR2 SASEGT. The CDR3 has 14 residues. The DNA of the CDR3 is TGTGCCAGCAGAAGTCGGACCTACACCCCGATTCAGTACTTC. Its protein product is CASRSRTYTPIQYF.

The chain has TRBV18 and TRBJ2-5; D gene ambiguous. The end of the DNA aligns better with TRBJ2-7, so the J call may be wrong. The CDR3 runs to 11 residues. Germline loops: CDR1 KGHSH, CDR2 LQKENI. In DNA form, the CDR3 reads TGTGCCAGCTCACCAGCTGCCGAGCAGTACTTC. Protein: CASSPAAEQYF.

This chain joins TRBV13 and TRBJ1-2; D unclear. V was trimmed by 4 bases and J by 2 bases, leaving 8 bases between them. The CDR3 runs 13 residues. Germline V gene sequence: CDR1 PRHDT, CDR2 FYEKMQ (reference sequence). CDR3: CASSSGMNYGYTF. The CDR3 DNA follows: TGTGCCAGCAGCTCTGGGATGAACTATGGCTACACCTTC.

This clonotype was seen a few times. Compared with germline, one end of the junction differs, possibly owing to a read error. CDR3 sequence: CSARSTVGEYNSPPHF. CDR3 DNA: TGCAGTGCTAGGAGTACTGTGGGGGAATATAATTCACCCCCCCACTTT. The rearrangement joins TRBV20-1 to TRBJ1-6; maybe TRBD1 (5 bases). This CDR3 spans 16 amino acids. Germline V gene lookup returns CDR1 DFQATT and CDR2 SNEGSKA (reference sequence).

This clonotype has only a few counts. This sequence joins TRBV4-1 and TRBJ2-5, with TRBD1 identical over 10 bases. The germline V gene encodes CDR1 MGHRA and CDR2 YSYEKL. The CDR3 is made up of 17 amino acids. J gave up 3 bases and V 0 bases, and 7 bases lay outside the gene matches. The DNA for the CDR3 is TGCGCCAGCAGCCAAGACTTAACCGGGACAGGGGAAGAGACCCAGTACTTC. This codes for CASSQDLTGTGEETQYF.

CDR3 sequence: CASNIDSSGANVLTF. CDR3 DNA: TGTGCCAGCAATATTGACAGCTCTGGGGCCAACGTCCTGACTTTC. This sequence joins TRBV6-6 and TRBJ2-6; D is perhaps TRBD1 (5 bases). V shed 7 bases and J shed 0 bases, with 10 bases lying between them. Per germline, CDR1 MNHNY and CDR2 SVGAGI (reference sequence). The CDR3 consists of 15 residues.

The chain couples TRBV16 to TRBJ1-6; D gene ambiguous. Trimming shortened V by 0 bases and J by 4 bases, and 7 bases separated the two germline ends. There are 15 residues in the CDR3. Germline V gives CDR1 KGHSY, CDR2 FQNENV. The CDR3 reads CASSQSTQYNSPLHF. In nucleotides, the CDR3 is TGTGCCAGCAGCCAATCAACACAGTATAATTCACCCCTCCACTTT.

V and J are TRBV20-1 and TRBJ2-3; 8 bases fit TRBD2. The CDR3 runs 13 residues. The germline V gene has CDR1 DFQATT and CDR2 SNEGSKA (reference sequence). The V and J ends lost 5 bases and 6 bases, in that order; junction bases with no gene match: 7. The CDR3 sequence: CSADGGAGDTQYF. For the CDR3, the DNA is TGCAGTGCTGACGGGGGGGCAGGCGATACGCAGTATTTT.

The CDR3 region has the DNA TGTGCCAGCAGCCCCCAAAGGACAGGGCTCACTGAAGCTTTCTTT. Amino acid sequence: CASSPQRTGLTEAFF. The chain links TRBV7-9 to TRBJ1-1; 8 bases are a match to TRBD1. V shed 5 bases and J 4 bases; nucleotides not matched to a gene: 9. Germline CDR1 and CDR2: SEHNR and FQNEAQ (reference sequence). This CDR3 spans 15 amino acids.

This clonotype was seen a handful of times. The chain employs TRBV4-1 and TRBJ2-5; 10 nucleotides match TRBD1. The CDR3 length is 18 residues. J gave up 5 bases and V 1 base, and 13 bases lay outside the gene matches. Germline-derived CDR1 and CDR2 are MGHRA and YSYEKL. DNA for the CDR3: TGCGCCAGCAGCCAAGCCAGGACAGGGGGGGGTTTTATTGAGACCCAGTACTTC. Its protein product is CASSQARTGGGFIETQYF.

Remarks on this clonotype: Possible read error: a much larger clone is one base away. The V and J genes are TRBV12-3 or TRBV12-4 and TRBJ2-7, with D uncertain. Judging by the DNA end, TRBJ2-5 fits better; the J call may be wrong. The CDR3 has 15 residues. In DNA, the CDR3 is TGTGCCCGCCTCCCAAAGGGTAGAGGTAGAGAGACCCAGTACTTC. This translates into CARLPKGRGRETQYF.

This clonotype was counted ten times or more. The rearrangement links TRBV29-1 to TRBJ2-3; D gene uncertain. There are 12 residues in the CDR3. The ends were cut back, 3 bases at V and 0 bases at J, with 4 bases in the middle. CDR1 SQVTM and CDR2 ANQGSEA come from the germline V gene. CDR3 bases: TGCAGCGTTGACGGGAGCACAGATACGCAGTATTTT. It codes for CSVDGSTDTQYF.

This chain links TRBV11-1 with TRBJ2-7, with no clear D. The CDR3 runs to 15 residues. Per the germline V gene, CDR1 is SGHAT and CDR2 is FQDESV (reference sequence). Trimming took 1 base from V and 2 from J, leaving 12 bases between them. CDR3 DNA sequence: TGTGCCAGCAGCTTAGGAAGTACCGTGGCCTACGAGCAGTACTTC. Its translation: CASSLGSTVAYEQYF.

The chain employs TRBV5-1 and TRBJ2-1; tentative D call: TRBD1 (6 bases). Germline V gene lookup returns CDR1 SGHRS and CDR2 YFSETQ. With 3 bases removed from V and 3 bases from J, the gap between germline ends came to 16 bases. The CDR3 spans 16 residues. The CDR3 DNA sequence: TGCGCCAGCAGCTCCTCCCCAGGGGTTTTCTACAATGAGCAGTTCTTC. It encodes CASSSSPGVFYNEQFF.

The count of this clonotype is one. One junction end disagrees with the germline gene, perhaps due to a read error. The chain joins TRBV20-1 to TRBJ1-3; D not resolved. In germline, CDR1 is DFQATT, CDR2 SNEGSKA (reference sequence). The CDR3 is 17 amino acids. The chain's CDR3 is CSARDQRRAHSGNTIYF. In DNA form, the CDR3 reads TGCAGTGCTAGAGATCAACGGAGGGCCCACTCTGGGAACACCATATATTTT.

As to this clonotype: The junction departs from the called germline gene at one end, perhaps through a read error. This chain joins TRBV6-2 or TRBV6-3 and TRBJ2-7, with 9 positions matching TRBD2. Germline CDR1 and CDR2: MNHEY and SVGEGT. The CDR3 covers 13 residues. The CDR3 here is CAGSYLREGEQYF. The DNA of the CDR3 is TGTGCCGGCAGTTACTTGCGGGAGGGCGAGCAGTACTTC.

This clonotype was detected a few times. J is TRBJ2-7 and V is TRBV6-2 or TRBV6-3; TRBD1 is a possible D gene (6 bases). Deletions cut 6 bases from V and 6 bases from J, with 15 bases between. The length of the CDR3 is 13 residues. From germline, CDR1 is MNHEY and CDR2 SVGEGT. This CDR3 is CASSRPTGLEQYF. CDR3 DNA sequence: TGTGCCAGCAGCCGACCTACAGGGCTCGAGCAGTACTTC.

This clonotype has more than one count but fewer than ten. CDR3 protein: CASSHQIEVHEQYF. CDR3 DNA sequence: TGCGCCAGCAGCCATCAAATTGAGGTCCACGAGCAGTACTTC. The chain joins TRBV4-3 to TRBJ2-7, with D uncertain. CDR3 size: 14 residues. Trimming pared 3 bases from V and 5 bases from J, leaving 14 bases between. From germline, CDR1 is LGHNA and CDR2 YSLEER.

This clonotype came up a few times. The rearrangement links TRBV7-6 to TRBJ1-1, with D possibly TRBD1 on 5 matching bases. Germline V gives CDR1 SGHVS, CDR2 FNYEAQ. The CDR3 is 17 amino acids. Trimming removed 5 bases at V and 0 bases at J, with 19 bases between. CDR3 in amino acids: CASSPRGDGNMNTEAFF. The CDR3 nucleotides are TGTGCCAGCAGCCCTCGGGGGGACGGTAACATGAACACTGAAGCTTTCTTT.